Below, 29 T cell receptor beta chains from the same sample are listed, as sequenced in a study of CD4+ T cells in melanoma. Sequencing used immunoSEQ multiplex PCR; TCRdb keeps in-frame clones, though not all of them. The sample has approximately 14,000 clones; approximately 62% are singletons. Source material: cells from a culture (not recorded whether cultured in vitro). Source of these receptors: a human donor with melanoma.

The chain joins TRBV5-6 to TRBJ2-2, with TRBD1 as a possible D gene (6 bases). This CDR3 spans 19 amino acids. V was pared by 1 base and J by 3 bases, with 22 bases between. Germline V gene lookup returns CDR1 SGHDT and CDR2 YYEEEE. CDR3 bases: TGTGCCAGCAGCTTGTTGGCGAACCCCGGGACAAGGGACACCGGGGAGCTGTTTTTT. Translated, it gives CASSLLANPGTRDTGELFF.

The V call is TRBV6-1, the J call TRBJ2-3; TRBD2 is a possible D gene (5 bases). V was shortened by 4 bases and J by 3 bases, with 11 bases between the two germline ends. Germline loops: CDR1 MNHNS, CDR2 SASEGT. This CDR3 contains 14 residues. CDR3 in DNA: TGTGCCAGCAGTGTTTTGGAGGTGACAGATACGCAGTATTTT. Its translation: CASSVLEVTDTQYF.

This chain connects TRBV6-1 to TRBJ1-1; D is uncertain. Trimming removed 3 bases at V and 4 bases at J, with 9 bases between. Per the germline V gene, CDR1 is MNHNS and CDR2 is SASEGT. The CDR3 totals 13 residues. CDR3 region: CASSDRWITEAFF. The CDR3 nucleotides are TGTGCCAGCAGTGACCGTTGGATCACTGAAGCTTTCTTT.

This rearrangement joins TRBV6-5 to TRBJ1-2; TRBD1 aligns across 8 bases. CDR1 is MNHEY, CDR2 SVGAGI, per germline. This CDR3 spans 14 amino acids. With V trimmed by 2 bases and J by 4 bases, 3 bases remained unmatched. The CDR3 DNA is TGTGCCAGCAGTTACGACAGGGGCTTCTATGGCTACACCTTC. Its translation: CASSYDRGFYGYTF.

The CDR3 bases are TGTGCCATCAGGGCCGGACTTGCGGCTTACGAGCAGTACTTC. Protein sequence: CAIRAGLAAYEQYF. The chain carries TRBV10-3 and TRBJ2-7; D is possibly TRBD2 (5 bases). The CDR3 totals 14 residues. V was clipped by 6 bases and J by 4 bases, with 16 bases between them. Germline V gene sequence: CDR1 ENHRY, CDR2 SYGVKD.

The J gene is TRBJ1-3, the V gene TRBV11-2, with 8 positions matching TRBD1. The CDR3 consists of 18 residues. CDR1 and CDR2 from the germline V gene are SGHAT and FQNNGV. With V trimmed by 4 bases and J by 1 base, 12 bases remained unmatched. The chain's CDR3 is CASSSLLRTGRSGNTIYF. CDR3 nucleotide sequence: TGTGCCAGCAGCTCCCTCCTCCGGACAGGGAGGTCTGGAAACACCATATATTTT.

The V gene is TRBV11-2, the J gene TRBJ2-5; the D call may be TRBD1 or TRBD2 (5 bases each). The CDR3 covers 14 residues. Trimming shortened V by 10 bases and J by 3 bases, and 18 bases separated the two germline ends. CDR1 SGHAT and CDR2 FQNNGV come from the germline V gene. In DNA, the CDR3 is TGTGCCACCCAGGGTAGGGACGGGAAAGAGACCCAGTACTTC. It is translated as CATQGRDGKETQYF.

The chain is built from TRBV18 and TRBJ1-6; unclear D gene. The CDR3 has 17 amino acids. Trimming cost V 4 bases and J 0 bases, with 13 bases left between them. Germline CDR1 reads KGHSH; CDR2 reads LQKENI. CDR3 nucleotide sequence: TGTGCCAGCTCACTCTACGACGAGAGCTCCTATAATTCACCCCTCCACTTT. Translated: CASSLYDESSYNSPLHF.

The chain links TRBV11-2 to TRBJ2-2; no definite D call. The CDR3 is 13 residues long. Germline V gene lookup returns CDR1 SGHAT and CDR2 FQNNGV. Trimming cost V 3 bases and J 9 bases, with 11 bases left between them. The CDR3: CASSLISSRELFF. Here the CDR3 DNA reads TGTGCCAGCAGCTTGATTTCCTCCCGGGAGCTGTTTTTT.

This chain links TRBV30 with TRBJ2-7; D possibly uses TRBD1 or TRBD2 (5 bases each). The CDR3 covers 14 residues. Trimming pared 2 bases from V and 3 bases from J, leaving 14 bases between. CDR1 GTSNPN and CDR2 SVGIG come from the germline V gene (reference sequence). Here the CDR3 DNA reads TGTGCCTGGAGTAATTCGGGACGGCTCTACGAGCAGTACTTC. Translation: CAWSNSGRLYEQYF.

This chain links TRBV7-3 with TRBJ2-7, with D perhaps assigned TRBD1 or TRBD2 (7 bases each). The germline V and J ends were trimmed by 5 bases and 5 bases, with 19 bases remaining between them. CDR1 SGHTA and CDR2 FQGTGA come from the germline V gene. The CDR3 is made up of 15 amino acids. CDR3 region: CASSPWGEGANEQYF. CDR3 DNA sequence: TGTGCCAGCAGCCCGTGGGGGGAGGGGGCGAACGAGCAGTACTTC.

The chain employs TRBV6-6 and TRBJ2-6, with a weak D call TRBD2 (5 bases). Germline values: CDR1 MNHNY, CDR2 SVGAGI (reference sequence). The CDR3 runs 16 residues. The V end lost 5 bases, the J end lost 2 bases, and 13 bases lay between the germline ends. The CDR3: CASSRPVRAGANVLTF. The CDR3 bases are TGTGCCAGCAGTCGTCCGGTGAGGGCTGGGGCCAACGTCCTGACTTTC.

A single count supports this clone. V gene TRBV29-1 combines with J gene TRBJ2-3, with 9 bases lining up with TRBD2. The CDR3 extends over 13 amino acids. Unmatched junction bases numbered 1, after V lost 4 bases and J lost 2 bases. Germline CDR1 reads SQVTM; CDR2 reads ANQGSEA. In DNA form, the CDR3 reads TGCAGCGTTGGCGGGGGGGACACAGATACGCAGTATTTT. Translated: CSVGGGDTDTQYF.

The chain recombines TRBV2 with TRBJ1-4; D is perhaps TRBD1 (5 bases). The CDR3 is 14 amino acids. Trimming cost V 3 bases and J 4 bases, with 9 bases left between them. Looked up from germline, CDR1 is SNHLY and CDR2 is FYNNEI. The CDR3 DNA is TGTGCCAGCAGTGATCCGCAGGGTAATGAAAAACTGTTTTTT. Translating it yields CASSDPQGNEKLFF. Filled out from reference TRBV2 and TRBJ1-4, the complete variable domain reads EPEVTQTPSHQVTQMGQEVILRCVPISNHLYFYWYRQILGQKVEFLVSFYNNEISEKSEIFDDQFSVERPDGSNFTLKIRSTKLEDSAMYFCASSDPQGNEKLFFGSGTQLSVL.

Remarks on this clone: Within the sample, other DNA sequences also encode this same CDR3. This chain joins TRBV28 and TRBJ1-2, with D unresolved. CDR1 and CDR2 from the germline V gene are MDHEN and SYDVKM. V lost 2 bases to trimming and J lost 5 bases, with 6 bases between them. The CDR3 is 12 residues long. The CDR3 nucleotides read TGTGCCAGCAGTTTAAGATTATATGGCTACACCTTC. It is translated as CASSLRLYGYTF.

The chain employs TRBV5-4 and TRBJ1-2; D may be TRBD1 (5 bases). The CDR3 runs to 14 residues. V shed 4 bases and J shed 6 bases, with 16 bases lying between them. Germline V gene data show CDR1 as SGHNT and CDR2 as YYREEE (reference sequence). The CDR3 nucleotides are TGTGCCAGCAGCCCTATCCCAGGGACTGATGGCTACACCTTC. Translated, it gives CASSPIPGTDGYTF. Based on the CDR3 plus reference TRBV5-4 and TRBJ1-2, the full variable domain is ETGVTQSPTHLIKTRGQQVTLRCSSQSGHNTVSWYQQALGQGPQFIFQYYREEENGRGNFPPRFSGLQFPNYSSELNVNALELDDSALYLCASSPIPGTDGYTFGSGTRLTVV.

V usage is TRBV11-2 and J usage is TRBJ2-7; no definite D call. Germline CDR1 and CDR2: SGHAT and FQNNGV. The CDR3 consists of 15 residues. Deletions cut 0 bases from V and 0 bases from J, with 9 bases between. This CDR3 reads CASSLDPLSSYEQYF. CDR3 nucleotides: TGTGCCAGCAGCTTAGATCCATTAAGCTCCTACGAGCAGTACTTC.

J is TRBJ2-1 and V is TRBV11-3; TRBD2 is a possible D gene (7 bases). V dropped 0 bases and J dropped 7 bases, with 16 bases sitting between them. CDR3 length equals 16 residues. Germline CDR1 SGHNT, CDR2 YENEEA. Written as DNA, the CDR3 is TGTGCCAGCAGCTTAGAGGTAGGGGGGGGTAAAAATGAGCAGTTCTTC. Translation gives CASSLEVGGGKNEQFF.

This clone was picked up a small number of times. V and J are TRBV12-5 and TRBJ1-2, with D unresolved. This CDR3 comprises 18 residues. V was cut by 0 bases and J by 1 base, with 18 bases left in between. CDR1 is LGHNT and CDR2 is FRNRAP in the germline V gene. The CDR3 reads CASGLVSPSHRHNYGYTF. The CDR3 DNA sequence: TGTGCTAGTGGTTTGGTATCCCCCAGCCACCGACATAACTATGGCTACACCTTC.

This clone was detected only a few times. The CDR3 region has the DNA TGTGCCAGCAGTTATAAGCCACGCTCTGGAAACACCATATATTTT. Its protein is CASSYKPRSGNTIYF. This chain links TRBV6-5 with TRBJ1-3; D is uncertain. Germline assignment: CDR1 MNHEY and CDR2 SVGAGI. Trimming pared 3 bases from V and 0 bases from J, leaving 9 bases between. The CDR3 totals 15 residues.

V and J are TRBV7-6 and TRBJ2-7, with a possible D match to TRBD1 (5 bases). V was pared by 2 bases and J by 2 bases, with 10 bases between. Germline values: CDR1 SGHVS, CDR2 FNYEAQ. The CDR3 sequence is 14 residues long. CDR3 DNA: TGTGCCAGCAGCTTAAGAAGGGGCGCCTACGAGCAGTACTTC. This codes for CASSLRRGAYEQYF.

J is TRBJ2-2 and V is TRBV4-1; the D call may be TRBD1 or TRBD2 (6 bases each). Germline V gene lookup returns CDR1 MGHRA and CDR2 YSYEKL. The CDR3 extends over 14 amino acids. Trimming took off 6 bases at V and 5 bases at J, with 13 bases between the two ends. The CDR3 reads CASSRGVLTGELFF. DNA of the CDR3: TGCGCCAGCAGTAGGGGGGTTTTGACCGGGGAGCTGTTTTTT.

The chain employs TRBV9 and TRBJ2-1; the match to TRBD2 covers 11 bases. The germline gives CDR1 SGDLS, CDR2 YYNGEE. Trimming removed 4 bases from V and 7 bases from J; junction bases left unmatched: 1. The CDR3 loop spans 13 amino acids. The CDR3 nucleotides read TGTGCCAGCAGCACTAGCGGGGGTAATGAGCAGTTCTTC. Residues: CASSTSGGNEQFF.

The J gene is TRBJ1-6, the V gene TRBV5-1; weak D call: TRBD1 (6 bases). CDR1 is SGHRS and CDR2 is YFSETQ in the germline V gene. This CDR3 comprises 14 residues. V shed 1 base and J shed 7 bases, with 9 bases lying between them. Written as DNA, the CDR3 is TGCGCCAGCAGCTTGACAGGGAGCAATTCACCCCTCCACTTT. Its translation is CASSLTGSNSPLHF.

The gene calls are TRBV4-2 and TRBJ2-4, with D maybe TRBD1 (5 bases). Germline CDR1 and CDR2: LGHNA and YNFKEQ. The CDR3 runs to 18 residues. V was trimmed by 1 base and J by 2 bases, leaving 18 bases between them. The CDR3 spells CASSQGRQGTNSKNIQYF. The CDR3 nucleotides are TGTGCCAGCAGCCAAGGTCGGCAGGGAACGAATTCCAAAAACATTCAGTACTTC.

This chain uses TRBV6-1 with TRBJ1-2, with D hard to call. Germline V lookup: CDR1 MNHNS, CDR2 SASEGT. Trimming pared 4 bases from V and 8 bases from J, leaving 11 bases between. The CDR3 covers 12 residues. The CDR3 coding sequence is TGTGCCAGCAGTGCCCGGTGGGGAGGCTACACCTTC. This sequence encodes CASSARWGGYTF.

The chain recombines TRBV30 with TRBJ2-3, with 8 nucleotides matching TRBD1. The J segment lost 4 bases and the V segment lost 5 bases, leaving 11 bases of the junction unmatched. The CDR3 is 15 residues long. Looked up from germline, CDR1 is GTSNPN and CDR2 is SVGIG (reference sequence). Here the CDR3 reads CAWSPPDRVADTQYF. In nucleotides, the CDR3 is TGTGCCTGGTCCCCCCCGGACAGGGTGGCAGATACGCAGTATTTT.

This chain connects TRBV11-2 to TRBJ1-4, with D perhaps matching TRBD1 (6 bases). This CDR3 has 15 residues. Germline loops: CDR1 SGHAT, CDR2 FQNNGV. The germline V and J ends were trimmed by 6 bases and 10 bases, with 21 bases remaining between them. The CDR3 region has the DNA TGTGCCAGCAGTGAACTCCGGGACACAGCTGGAAAACTGTTTTTT. Translating it yields CASSELRDTAGKLFF.

This clone was seen only a few times. The V call is TRBV29-1, the J call TRBJ2-3; TRBD1 matches at 10 bases. The germline CDR1 and CDR2 sequences are SQVTM and ANQGSEA. The CDR3 sequence is 15 residues long. V trimming: 5 bases; J trimming: 2 bases; junction bases outside the gene matches: 7. As DNA, the CDR3 is TGCAGCGTTCCGGCGAGACAGGGGGCCACAGATACGCAGTATTTT. Translation: CSVPARQGATDTQYF.